The sequence of this T cell receptor (beta chain) was determined in a study of shared clonotypes between healthy human individuals. Study outcomes and limitations: Relative to their counterparts shared across all four donors, non-shared clonotypes exhibited diminished generation probabilities.

With regard to this clone: Its antigen is unidentified.

V was cut by 5 bases and J by 5 bases, with 12 bases left in between. CDR1 is SEHNR, CDR2 FQNEAQ, per germline (reference sequence). The CDR3 extends over 13 amino acids. Method: immunoSEQ multiplex PCR; TCRdb's copy keeps in-frame clones and lacks some. The table records 550,000 to 700,000 clones, roughly 73% of them present only once. Sequences were obtained from memory CD4+ T cells sorted from blood. The sample's subset: CD45RA-negative fraction. The V and J genes are TRBV7-9 and TRBJ2-5, with D possibly matching TRBD1 (5 bases). The TCR was taken from a woman aged 25 to 39 in good health. Here the CDR3 reads CASSRGPDETQYF. In nucleotides, the CDR3 is TGTGCCAGCAGCAGGGGCCCTGACGAGACCCAGTACTTC.